The entry below gives a single T cell receptor (beta chain) sequence along with its context. The CDR3 extends over 13 amino acids. From germline, CDR1 is MNHEY and CDR2 SVGAGI. Trimming took 5 bases from V and 4 from J, leaving 12 bases between them. The entry originates in a study of blood T cell repertoires in COVID-19. Generated by immunoSEQ multiplex PCR, the TCRdb table keeps only in-frame clones and is missing some. The data contain roughly 80,000 clones, approximately 91% of them seen just once; the ten biggest clones take up 2.5% to 3%. The rearrangement joins TRBV6-5 to TRBJ2-7; TRBD1 is a possible D gene (6 bases). The receptor was isolated from a man aged 45-65 years with COVID-19, enrolled during active disease. The sequenced sample consisted of peripheral blood. The CDR3 coding sequence is TGTGCCAGCAGTATCCGGGACACATACGAGCAGTACTTC. Translation: CASSIRDTYEQYF.